The clone carrying this T cell receptor beta chain was observed at least ten times. Its antigen is not known. This CDR3 is built from 16 residues. CDR1 is SGHTA and CDR2 is FQGNSA in the germline V gene. The V segment lost 4 bases and the J segment 2 bases; nucleotides outside the gene matches: 6. The data belong to a study of T cells in Graves' hyperthyroidism and ophthalmopathy. Study conclusions and caveats: The blood repertoire included most of the expanded thyroid clonotypes above 0.001. From stable hyperthyroidism, ophthalmopathy was separated by a 13 V-J model. Ophthalmopathy got predicted by the model a median around 6.6 months before its onset.

Amplified TCR beta CDR3 regions came from RNA transcripts. The HTBI primer set drove a first-round RT-PCR of the TCR CDR3. TCRdb re-called the multiplex PCR reads through MiXCR, storing one row per CDR3 protein. The sample shows a few hundred thousand distinct CDR3 sequences, around 16% of them seen only once. The sequencing sample was made of blood. The sequence derives from a woman under 30 with Graves' hyperthyroidism that later progressed to Graves' ophthalmopathy. The chain is built from TRBV7-2 and TRBJ2-7, with 12 bases aligning to TRBD2. The CDR3 is CASSWKTSGSAYEQYF. As DNA, the CDR3 is TGTGCCAGCAGCTGGAAGACTAGCGGGAGTGCCTACGAGCAGTACTTC. Full variable domain (outside the CDR3, taken from reference TRBV7-2 and TRBJ2-7): GAGVSQSPSNKVTEKGKDVELRCDPISGHTALYWYRQSLGQGLEFLIYFQGNSAPDKSGLPSDRFSAERTGGSVSTLTIQRTQQEDSAVYLCASSWKTSGSAYEQYFGPGTRLTVT.